This T cell receptor beta chain was found in a study of technical replicates of blood from a few donors. The repertoire was sequenced with immunoSEQ multiplex PCR; TCRdb's copy has only in-frame clones and lacks some. This table holds about 88,000 clones, around 94% found once. The sequence derives from a human donor in good health. Sequencing used T cells isolated from PBMCs.

The CDR3 reads CASSYNPGLAGFTDTQYF. CDR3 in DNA: TGCGCCAGCAGCTACAACCCGGGCCTAGCGGGTTTCACAGATACGCAGTATTTT. The chain carries TRBV5-1 and TRBJ2-3; 8 bases agree with TRBD2. Germline V gene sequence: CDR1 SGHRS, CDR2 YFSETQ. This CDR3 is 18 amino acids long. The trim removed 3 bases at V and 2 bases at J, leaving 14 bases unmatched.